The 9 T cell receptor beta chains below all came from one sample that was sequenced in a study of identical twins. TCRdb re-analysed the 5' RACE reads in MiXCR, keeping a single row per CDR3 protein. The table includes about 920,000 distinct CDR3 sequences, 9% to 15% detected once. This sample also appeared in a second study, on yellow fever vaccine responses in identical twins.

Input material: PBMCs. The receptors originated from a woman between 18 and 30 years old in good health.

This clonotype was counted many times. The chain combines TRBV29-1 with TRBJ1-1, with 8 bases that match TRBD1. The CDR3 contains 14 residues. Germline V lookup: CDR1 SQVTM, CDR2 ANQGSEA. J gave up 5 bases and V 6 bases, and 11 bases lay outside the gene matches. Here the CDR3 DNA reads TGCAGCGTACACAGGACAGGGCGAGGTACTGAAGCTTTCTTT. Translating gives CSVHRTGRGTEAFF.

This clonotype turned up a few times. V and J are TRBV5-1 and TRBJ2-7, with TRBD1 as a possible D gene (6 bases). CDR1 and CDR2 from the germline V gene are SGHRS and YFSETQ. V was pared by 1 base and J by 5 bases, with 16 bases between. This CDR3 has 15 residues. The CDR3 loop reads CASSLSRQGWHEQYF. In nucleotides, the CDR3 is TGCGCCAGCAGCTTGTCTAGGCAGGGGTGGCACGAGCAGTACTTC.

This clonotype was seen only a few times. In nucleotides, the CDR3 is TGTGCCAGCAGTCACCGGGACCCGGCCCGCGGAGGCACTGAAGCTTTCTTT. Translated: CASSHRDPARGGTEAFF. This chain connects TRBV6-5 to TRBJ1-1, with D tentatively TRBD1 (5 bases). Germline-derived CDR1 and CDR2 are MNHEY and SVGAGI. The CDR3 totals 17 residues. The ends were cut back, 5 bases at V and 4 bases at J, with 23 bases in the middle.

The V and J genes are TRBV5-4 and TRBJ2-2; 7 bases are a match to TRBD1. The CDR3 covers 16 residues. The V gene's germline CDR1 is SGHNT and CDR2 YYREEE (reference sequence). V lost 4 bases to trimming and J lost 3 bases; unmatched junction nucleotides: 9. The CDR3 region has the DNA TGTGCCAGCAGCGGCGACAGGGTGGTGGACACCGGGGAGCTGTTTTTT. It is translated as CASSGDRVVDTGELFF.

Many counts were recorded for this clonotype. The J gene is TRBJ2-1, the V gene TRBV24-1; D not certain. V lost 4 bases and J 5 bases, leaving 2 bases between the germline ends. The CDR3 has 11 amino acids. Looked up from germline, CDR1 is KGHDR and CDR2 is SFDVKD. CDR3 nucleotide sequence: TGTGCCACCAGTGAACACAATGAGCAGTTCTTC. Its translation is CATSEHNEQFF.

The gene calls are TRBV6-5 and TRBJ2-1; D is undetermined. The V and J ends lost 0 bases and 4 bases respectively, with 13 bases between them. The CDR3 length is 16 residues. Germline loops: CDR1 MNHEY, CDR2 SVGAGI. In DNA form, the CDR3 reads TGTGCCAGCAGTTACTCGAACAACTTAGTTTACAATGAGCAGTTCTTC. The encoded protein is CASSYSNNLVYNEQFF.

This clonotype was seen at least ten times. V usage is TRBV12-3 or TRBV12-4 and J usage is TRBJ1-5, with 7 bases that match TRBD1. Trimming removed 3 bases from V and 7 bases from J; junction bases left unmatched: 9. The CDR3 covers 15 residues. CDR3 bases: TGTGCCAGCAGTTTTCCATCAGGGGGTAACCAGCCCCAGCATTTT. Protein: CASSFPSGGNQPQHF.

This clonotype was seen a few times. The chain is built from TRBV7-9 and TRBJ1-2; 8 bases line up with TRBD1. The trim removed 5 bases at V and 8 bases at J, leaving 7 bases unmatched. The CDR3 is 13 amino acids. Germline CDR1 reads SEHNR; CDR2 reads FQNEAQ (reference sequence). CDR3 sequence reads: CASSQGQVQGYTF. The CDR3 nucleotides are TGTGCCAGCAGCCAGGGACAGGTTCAGGGCTACACCTTC.

This clonotype was seen at least ten times. This chain links TRBV28 with TRBJ1-6; D call uncertain. Trimming pared 1 base from V and 9 bases from J, leaving 4 bases between. This CDR3 comprises 12 residues. CDR1 MDHEN and CDR2 SYDVKM come from the germline V gene. The CDR3 DNA sequence: TGTGCCAGCAGTTTATTTAGTTCACCCCTCCACTTT. Amino acids: CASSLFSSPLHF.